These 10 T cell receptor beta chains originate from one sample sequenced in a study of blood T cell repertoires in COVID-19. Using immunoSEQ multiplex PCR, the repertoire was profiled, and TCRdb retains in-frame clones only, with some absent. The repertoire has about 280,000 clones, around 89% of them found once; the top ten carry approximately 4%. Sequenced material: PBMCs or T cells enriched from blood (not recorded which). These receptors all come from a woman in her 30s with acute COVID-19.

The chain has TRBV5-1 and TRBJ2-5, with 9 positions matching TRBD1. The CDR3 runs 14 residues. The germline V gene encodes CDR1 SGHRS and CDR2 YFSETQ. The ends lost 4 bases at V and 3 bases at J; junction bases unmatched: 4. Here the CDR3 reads CASSRGDREETQYF. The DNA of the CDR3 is TGCGCCAGCAGCCGGGGGGACAGGGAAGAGACCCAGTACTTC.

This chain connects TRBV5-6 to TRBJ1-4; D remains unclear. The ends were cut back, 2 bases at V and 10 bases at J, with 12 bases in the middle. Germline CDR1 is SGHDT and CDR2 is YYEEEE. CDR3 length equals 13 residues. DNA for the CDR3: TGTGCCAGCAGCTTCATTCAGGTGGGAAAACTGTTTTTT. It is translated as CASSFIQVGKLFF.

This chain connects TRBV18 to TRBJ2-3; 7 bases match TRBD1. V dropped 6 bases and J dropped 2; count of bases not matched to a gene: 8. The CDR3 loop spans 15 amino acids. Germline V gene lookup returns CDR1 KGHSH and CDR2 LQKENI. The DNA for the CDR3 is TGTGCCAGCTCCCTAACGACAGGGACCACAGATACGCAGTATTTT. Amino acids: CASSLTTGTTDTQYF.

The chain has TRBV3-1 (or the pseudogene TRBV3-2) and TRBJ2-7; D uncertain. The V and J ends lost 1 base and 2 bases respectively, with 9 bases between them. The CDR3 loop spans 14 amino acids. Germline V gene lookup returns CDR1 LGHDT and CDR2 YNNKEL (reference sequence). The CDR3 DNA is TGTGCCAGCAGCCAAGGTACAGCTCCCTACGAGCAGTACTTC. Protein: CASSQGTAPYEQYF.

The CDR3: CASSSRLAGYNEQFF. The CDR3 DNA reads as TGTGCCAGCAGTTCCCGGCTAGCGGGGTACAATGAGCAGTTCTTC. The V and J genes are TRBV28 and TRBJ2-1; 9 bases map to TRBD2. V trimming: 4 bases; J trimming: 4 bases; junction bases outside the gene matches: 5. The CDR3 sequence is 15 residues long. The germline CDR1 and CDR2 sequences are MDHEN and SYDVKM. Using reference TRBV28 and TRBJ2-1 for the parts outside the CDR3, the full variable domain is DVKVTQSSRYLVKRTGEKVFLECVQDMDHENMFWYRQDPGLGLRLIYFSYDVKMKEKGDIPEGYSVSREKKERFSLILESASTNQTSMYLCASSSRLAGYNEQFFGPGTRLTVL.

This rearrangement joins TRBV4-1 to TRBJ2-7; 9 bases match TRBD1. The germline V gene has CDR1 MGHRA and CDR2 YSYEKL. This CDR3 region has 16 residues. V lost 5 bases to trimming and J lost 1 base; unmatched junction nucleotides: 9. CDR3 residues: CASSSGTGTGSYEQYF. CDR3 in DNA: TGCGCCAGCAGCTCGGGGACAGGGACAGGATCCTACGAGCAGTACTTC.

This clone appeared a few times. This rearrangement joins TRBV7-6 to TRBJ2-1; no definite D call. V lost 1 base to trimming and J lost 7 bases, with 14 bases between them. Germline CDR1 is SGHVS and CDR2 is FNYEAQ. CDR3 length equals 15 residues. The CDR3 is CASSLDSFSSNEQFF. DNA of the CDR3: TGTGCCAGCAGCTTAGACAGCTTCTCCTCGAATGAGCAGTTCTTC.

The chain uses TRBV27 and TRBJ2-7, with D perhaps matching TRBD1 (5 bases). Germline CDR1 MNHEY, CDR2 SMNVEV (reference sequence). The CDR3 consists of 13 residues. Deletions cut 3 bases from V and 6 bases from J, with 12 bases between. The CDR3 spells CASSFRDSSEQYF. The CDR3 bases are TGTGCCAGCAGTTTCCGTGACAGTAGCGAGCAGTACTTC.

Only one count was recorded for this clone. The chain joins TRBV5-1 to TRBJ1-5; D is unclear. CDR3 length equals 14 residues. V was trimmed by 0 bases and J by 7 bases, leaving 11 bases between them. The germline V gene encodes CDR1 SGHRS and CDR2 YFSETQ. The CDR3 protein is CASSLDTTYQPQHF. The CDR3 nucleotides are TGCGCCAGCAGCTTGGACACGACATACCAGCCCCAGCATTTT.

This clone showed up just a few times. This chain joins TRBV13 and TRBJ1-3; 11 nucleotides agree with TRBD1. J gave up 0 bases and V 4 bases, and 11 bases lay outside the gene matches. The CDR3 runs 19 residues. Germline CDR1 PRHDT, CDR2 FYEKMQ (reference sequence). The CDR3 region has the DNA TGTGCCAGCAGCTCAGAAGGGACAGGGGGGAGCGGCTCTGGAAACACCATATATTTT. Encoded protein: CASSSEGTGGSGSGNTIYF.